This record looks at one T cell receptor beta chain sequence and its context. This record belongs to a study of blood T cell repertoires in COVID-19. Whole-study context: In each case, the material was cDNA or gDNA derived from T cells, B-cell-depleted T cells, or PBMCs.

TCRdb keeps only in-frame clones here, not all; method: immunoSEQ multiplex PCR. There are 100,000 to 120,000 clones in the sample; approximately 81% occur only once, and around 1.5% lies in the top ten. CDR1 is SGHAT and CDR2 is FQNNGV in the germline V gene. V was cut by 1 base and J by 3 bases, with 8 bases left in between. This CDR3 is built from 14 residues. J is TRBJ2-3 and V is TRBV11-2; possible D gene TRBD1, 6 bases. The TCR originated in a man aged 45-65 years with acute or convalescent COVID-19. The sample consisted of peripheral blood. The CDR3 sequence is CASSLARGTDTQYF. The DNA of the CDR3 is TGTGCCAGCAGCTTAGCCAGGGGAACAGATACGCAGTATTTT.